These 27 T cell receptor beta chains were sequenced from one sample in a study of blood T cells in healthy people across ages. For the second PCR, which ran for about 7 to 11 cycles, a sample-barcoded 5' primer and a J-beta primer mix were used. MiXCR was run by TCRdb on the 5' RACE reads, yielding one entry per CDR3 protein. Seen here are roughly 1,300,000 distinct CDR3 sequences, 55% to 75% observed once, and the top ten hold more than 6%. The sequenced sample consisted of blood. Source of these receptors: a man between 18 and 29 years old in good health.

The V and J genes are TRBV28 and TRBJ2-5, with 8 positions matching TRBD1. J gave up 2 bases and V 10 bases, and 6 bases lay outside the gene matches. CDR1 is MDHEN, CDR2 SYDVKM, per germline. This CDR3 is 13 amino acids long. CDR3 region: CATEDRAQETQYF. The DNA of the CDR3 is TGTGCCACGGAGGACAGGGCTCAAGAGACCCAGTACTTC.

As regards this clonotype: The junction differs from germline at one of its ends, possibly a read error. The rearrangement uses TRBV10-3 and TRBJ2-6, with D possibly matching TRBD1 (5 bases). Germline-derived CDR1 and CDR2 are ENHRY and SYGVKD. This CDR3 region has 15 residues. In DNA form, the CDR3 reads TGTGCCATCAGGGGAACAAAGCCTGGGGCCAACGTCCCGACTTTC. Translation: CAIRGTKPGANVPTF.

As DNA, the CDR3 is TGTGCCAGCAGTCCGCCGGGGGCCTTAAACATTCAGTACTTC. Protein product: CASSPPGALNIQYF. This rearrangement joins TRBV14 to TRBJ2-4; D is possibly TRBD1 or TRBD2 (6 bases each). Germline lookup yields CDR1 SGHDN and CDR2 FVKESK. The CDR3 is 14 residues long. V was pared by 6 bases and J by 6 bases, with 15 bases between. Full variable domain (outside the CDR3, taken from reference TRBV14 and TRBJ2-4): EAGVTQFPSHSVIEKGQTVTLRCDPISGHDNLYWYRRVMGKEIKFLLHFVKESKQDESGMPNNRFLAERTGGTYSTLKVQPAELEDSGVYFCASSPPGALNIQYFGAGTRLSVL.

In its sample, this clonotype was seen a few times. V is TRBV3-1 and J is TRBJ1-1, with 7 positions matching TRBD1. This CDR3 is built from 15 residues. Germline CDR1 and CDR2: LGHDT and YNNKEL (reference sequence). V trimming: 2 bases; J trimming: 3 bases; junction bases outside the gene matches: 6. In DNA form, the CDR3 reads TGTGCCAGCAGCCAAACCGGGACAGCTTACACTGAAGCTTTCTTT. Translation: CASSQTGTAYTEAFF.

The DNA of the CDR3 is TGTGCCTGGAGTGTAACAGACGACTCCTACGAGCAGTACTTC. This encodes CAWSVTDDSYEQYF. V is TRBV30 and J is TRBJ2-7; D is uncertain. CDR1 is GTSNPN and CDR2 is SVGIG in the germline V gene (reference sequence). CDR3 length equals 14 residues. Trimming shortened V by 0 bases and J by 0 bases, and 9 bases separated the two germline ends. The full variable domain, rest sourced from reference TRBV30 and TRBJ2-7, is SQTIHQWPATLVQPVGSPLSLECTVEGTSNPNLYWYRQAAGRGLQLLFYSVGIGQISSEVPQNLSASRPQDRQFILSSKKLLLSDSGFYLCAWSVTDDSYEQYFGPGTRLTVT.

The J gene is TRBJ2-5, the V gene TRBV6-1; a weak D match, TRBD2 (7 bases). V lost 5 bases to trimming and J lost 3 bases, with 25 bases between them. The CDR3 covers 18 residues. Per the germline V gene, CDR1 is MNHNS and CDR2 is SASEGT. The CDR3 loop reads CASSPGFRAGAPKETQYF. Here the CDR3 DNA reads TGTGCCAGCAGTCCAGGGTTCAGGGCGGGGGCACCCAAAGAGACCCAGTACTTC.

This clonotype was counted a single time. V gene TRBV7-9 combines with J gene TRBJ1-4; perhaps TRBD1 as D (5 bases). Germline CDR1 SEHNR, CDR2 FQNEAQ (reference sequence). The CDR3 covers 16 residues. Deletions cut 5 bases from V and 7 bases from J, with 20 bases between. CDR3 in DNA: TGTGCCAGCAGCGAAAAGGGCCGGGACCGGTGTGAAAAACTGTTTTTT. This gives the protein CASSEKGRDRCEKLFF.

The chain couples TRBV6-2 or TRBV6-3 to TRBJ2-5, with TRBD1 as a possible D gene (5 bases). From germline, CDR1 is MNHEY and CDR2 SVGEGT. V was shortened by 8 bases and J by 2 bases, with 18 bases between the two germline ends. The CDR3 runs to 15 residues. The CDR3 loop reads CASSPAGQGQETQYF. The CDR3 nucleotides are TGTGCCAGCTCCCCGGCAGGGCAAGGGCAAGAGACCCAGTACTTC.

V is TRBV4-1 and J is TRBJ1-4; D perhaps matches TRBD1 (6 bases). Trimming shortened V by 1 base and J by 3 bases, and 12 bases separated the two germline ends. The CDR3 is 16 amino acids. Per germline, CDR1 MGHRA and CDR2 YSYEKL. CDR3 region: CASSQGTRGPNEKLFF. The DNA for the CDR3 is TGCGCCAGCAGCCAAGGTACCCGGGGGCCTAATGAAAAACTGTTTTTT.

This clonotype was seen a handful of times. The chain is built from TRBV7-9 and TRBJ2-5; 8 bases are shared with TRBD1. The germline V gene encodes CDR1 SEHNR and CDR2 FQNEAQ (reference sequence). This CDR3 spans 16 amino acids. J gave up 5 bases and V 4 bases, and 12 bases lay outside the gene matches. In DNA form, the CDR3 reads TGTGCCAGCAGCTCTAACAGGGGGTATTATGTGGAGACCCAGTACTTC. This gives the protein CASSSNRGYYVETQYF.

This clonotype has a handful of counts. The V gene is TRBV20-1, the J gene TRBJ1-5; 9 bases fit TRBD1. CDR3 length equals 15 residues. Germline V CDR1 and CDR2: DFQATT, SNEGSKA (reference sequence). With V trimmed by 5 bases and J by 4 bases, 9 bases remained unmatched. CDR3 nucleotide sequence: TGCAGTGCTCCCACCGGGACAGGGCTAAATCAGCCCCAGCATTTT. It yields the protein CSAPTGTGLNQPQHF.

This clonotype has a handful of counts. The chain combines TRBV4-1 with TRBJ2-5; no clear D. CDR1 and CDR2 from the germline V gene are MGHRA and YSYEKL. The CDR3 has 14 amino acids. The V gene lost 0 bases and the J gene lost 5 bases, with 10 bases spanning the gap. This CDR3 reads CASSQEAQRETQYF. CDR3 DNA sequence: TGCGCCAGCAGCCAAGAGGCCCAAAGGGAGACCCAGTACTTC.

This chain joins TRBV2 and TRBJ1-1; D uncertain. The CDR3 is made up of 11 amino acids. Germline CDR1 SNHLY, CDR2 FYNNEI. V was trimmed by 4 bases and J by 3 bases, leaving 3 bases between them. CDR3 coding DNA: TGTGCCAGCAGTGTTCACACTGAAGCTTTCTTT. Residues: CASSVHTEAFF.

The chain combines TRBV30 with TRBJ1-2; D unresolved. The CDR3 length is 16 residues. V dropped 4 bases and J dropped 0 bases, with 18 bases sitting between them. Germline CDR1 is GTSNPN and CDR2 is SVGIG (reference sequence). The CDR3 sequence is CAWINSWTIPNYGYTF. CDR3 coding DNA: TGTGCCTGGATTAACTCCTGGACGATCCCTAACTATGGCTACACCTTC.

This chain joins TRBV20-1 and TRBJ2-3; D is perhaps TRBD1 (5 bases). The CDR3 is 17 amino acids. V was shortened by 3 bases and J by 2 bases, with 21 bases between the two germline ends. The germline gives CDR1 DFQATT, CDR2 SNEGSKA (reference sequence). The CDR3 spells CSARDNRQRTYTDTQYF. The CDR3 DNA sequence: TGCAGTGCTAGGGACAACAGACAGCGAACCTACACAGATACGCAGTATTTT.

V usage is TRBV6-5 and J usage is TRBJ2-4; TRBD2 is a possible D gene (6 bases). CDR1 and CDR2 from the germline V gene are MNHEY and SVGAGI. The ends were cut back, 6 bases at V and 7 bases at J, with 16 bases in the middle. This CDR3 is built from 14 residues. As DNA, the CDR3 is TGTGCCAGCAGCCCGGGGGATAGGGTGAACATTCAGTACTTC. Its translation: CASSPGDRVNIQYF.

The V and J genes are TRBV29-1 and TRBJ1-1, with 7 bases identical to TRBD1. The CDR3 is made up of 16 amino acids. Looked up from germline, CDR1 is SQVTM and CDR2 is ANQGSEA. Germline trimming cut 4 bases from V and 1 base from J; bases unmatched to any gene: 12. This chain's CDR3 is CSVVGGKDRANTEAFF. CDR3 in DNA: TGCAGCGTTGTAGGGGGGAAAGACAGGGCGAACACTGAAGCTTTCTTT.

This chain uses TRBV7-2 with TRBJ2-3, with TRBD2 matching over 8 bases. The germline CDR1 and CDR2 sequences are SGHTA and FQGNSA. The J segment lost 3 bases and the V segment lost 5 bases, leaving 7 bases of the junction unmatched. The CDR3 extends over 15 amino acids. The CDR3 sequence: CASSARAGETDTQYF. The CDR3 DNA is TGTGCCAGCAGCGCCAGAGCGGGAGAGACAGATACGCAGTATTTT.

CDR3 nucleotides: TGCGCCAGCAGCAAGGGACTAGCGGGGACCTACGAGCAGTACTTC. Protein product: CASSKGLAGTYEQYF. The chain has TRBV5-1 and TRBJ2-7, with 13 bases matching TRBD2. The junction had 3 bases not matched to a gene; V was cut back by 4 bases and J by 2 bases. The CDR3 contains 15 residues. CDR1 and CDR2 from the germline V gene are SGHRS and YFSETQ.

The chain couples TRBV18 to TRBJ1-2, with D perhaps matching TRBD1 (6 bases). The CDR3 is made up of 16 amino acids. Trimming left V 3 bases short and J 4 bases short, with 18 bases between. The germline gives CDR1 KGHSH, CDR2 LQKENI. CDR3 sequence (DNA): TGTGCCAGCTCACCGATCTCGCAAGCAGGGGCCTATGGCTACACCTTC. This translates into CASSPISQAGAYGYTF. The whole variable domain, remainder taken from reference TRBV18 and TRBJ1-2, is NAGVMQNPRHLVRRRGQEARLRCSPMKGHSHVYWYRQLPEEGLKFMVYLQKENIIDESGMPKERFSAEFPKEGPSILRIQQVVRGDSAAYFCASSPISQAGAYGYTFGSGTRLTVV.

J is TRBJ1-1 and V is TRBV5-1, with 11 bases that match TRBD1. After removal of 4 bases from V and 6 bases from J, the junction contained 20 bases not matched to a gene. Germline V gene sequence: CDR1 SGHRS, CDR2 YFSETQ. This CDR3 contains 19 residues. The CDR3 here is CASSGRTGGVEPLGAEAFF. The CDR3 nucleotides are TGCGCCAGCAGCGGGCGGACAGGGGGCGTTGAGCCCCTAGGGGCTGAAGCTTTCTTT.

Comments on this clonotype: Germline and junction disagree at one end, which may indicate a read error. The rearrangement links TRBV5-1 to TRBJ2-5; tentative D call: TRBD2 (6 bases). Per germline, CDR1 SGHRS and CDR2 YFSETQ. This CDR3 has 13 amino acids. CDR3 sequence (DNA): TGTGCCAGCAGCTTGGAGGGGAGGGAGACCCAGTACTTC. This codes for CASSLEGRETQYF.

This chain joins TRBV6-5 and TRBJ2-1, with 7 bases fitting TRBD1. After removal of 8 bases from V and 7 bases from J, the junction contained 11 bases not matched to a gene. From germline, CDR1 is MNHEY and CDR2 SVGAGI. The CDR3 runs 14 residues. CDR3 sequence: CASGLPGTENEQFF. CDR3 sequence (DNA): TGTGCCAGCGGTCTCCCTGGGACAGAGAATGAGCAGTTCTTC.

The genes are TRBV20-1 and TRBJ2-3; TRBD2 matches at 9 bases. CDR3 length equals 16 residues. Trimming took 6 bases from V and 0 from J; bases not matched to a gene: 10. Germline V gene sequence: CDR1 DFQATT, CDR2 SNEGSKA (reference sequence). DNA for the CDR3: TGCAGTGCCAACAGCGGACTAGCGAGAAGCACAGATACGCAGTATTTT. It yields the protein CSANSGLARSTDTQYF.

V is TRBV7-8 and J is TRBJ1-6; D gene uncertain. This CDR3 contains 15 residues. CDR1 SGHVS and CDR2 FQNEAQ come from the germline V gene. Trimming took off 2 bases at V and 9 bases at J, with 14 bases between the two ends. Here the CDR3 reads CASSLSETGGSPLHF. In DNA form, the CDR3 reads TGTGCCAGCAGCTTATCCGAGACGGGTGGTTCACCCCTCCACTTT.

Ten or more counts support this clonotype. The chain recombines TRBV28 with TRBJ2-1; no definite D call. The CDR3 spans 14 residues. V was trimmed by 8 bases and J by 4 bases, leaving 15 bases between them. CDR1 and CDR2 from the germline V gene are MDHEN and SYDVKM. CDR3 loop: CASQERAPYNEQFF. CDR3 nucleotide sequence: TGTGCCAGCCAAGAGAGAGCCCCTTACAATGAGCAGTTCTTC.

This clonotype was counted only a few times. The chain has TRBV5-1 and TRBJ2-1, with D perhaps assigned TRBD1 or TRBD2 (5 bases each). Germline V gene sequence: CDR1 SGHRS, CDR2 YFSETQ. The CDR3 runs 14 residues. Between the trimmed V and J ends, which lost 4 bases and 9 bases, there was a span of 17 bases. CDR3 region: CASSLGTDLAEQFF. DNA of the CDR3: TGCGCCAGCAGCCTAGGGACGGACCTGGCTGAGCAGTTCTTC.